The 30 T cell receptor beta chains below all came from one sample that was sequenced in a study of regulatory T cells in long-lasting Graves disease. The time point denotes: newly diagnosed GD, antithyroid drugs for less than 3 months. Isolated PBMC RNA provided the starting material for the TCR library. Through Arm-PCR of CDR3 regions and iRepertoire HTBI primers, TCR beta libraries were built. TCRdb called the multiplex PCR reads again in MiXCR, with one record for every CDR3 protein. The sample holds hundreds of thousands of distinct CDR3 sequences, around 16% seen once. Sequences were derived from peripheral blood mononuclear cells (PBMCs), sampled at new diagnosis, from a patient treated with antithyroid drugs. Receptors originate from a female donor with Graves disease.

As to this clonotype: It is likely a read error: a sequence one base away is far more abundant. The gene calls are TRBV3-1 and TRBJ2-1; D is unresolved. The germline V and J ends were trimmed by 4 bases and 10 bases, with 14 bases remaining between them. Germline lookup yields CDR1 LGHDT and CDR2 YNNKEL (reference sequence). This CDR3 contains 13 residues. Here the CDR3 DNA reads TGTGCCAGCAGCCCTAGTGTATCCTACGAGCAGTTCTTC. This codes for CASSPSVSYEQFF.

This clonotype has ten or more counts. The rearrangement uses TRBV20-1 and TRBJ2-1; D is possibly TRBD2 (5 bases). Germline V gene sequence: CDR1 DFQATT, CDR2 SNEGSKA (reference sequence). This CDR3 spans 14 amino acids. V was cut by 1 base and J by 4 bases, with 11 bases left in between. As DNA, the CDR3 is TGCAGTGCTAGAGTTAGCGACAATTACAATGAGCAGTTCTTC. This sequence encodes CSARVSDNYNEQFF.

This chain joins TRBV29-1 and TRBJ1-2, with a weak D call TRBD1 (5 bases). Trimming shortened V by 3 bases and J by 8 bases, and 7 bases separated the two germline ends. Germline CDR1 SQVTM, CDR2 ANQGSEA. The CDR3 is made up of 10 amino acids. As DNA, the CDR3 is TGCAGCGTTGATGGGGCCGGCTACACCTTC. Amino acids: CSVDGAGYTF.

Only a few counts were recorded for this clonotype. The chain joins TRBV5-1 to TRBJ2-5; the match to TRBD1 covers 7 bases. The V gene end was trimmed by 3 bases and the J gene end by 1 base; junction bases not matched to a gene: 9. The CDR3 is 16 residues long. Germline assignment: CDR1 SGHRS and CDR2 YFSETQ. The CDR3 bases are TGCGCCAGCAGCTACCGGGACAGCCACCCCCAAGAGACCCAGTACTTC. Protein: CASSYRDSHPQETQYF. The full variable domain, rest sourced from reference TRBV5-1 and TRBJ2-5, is KAGVTQTPRYLIKTRGQQVTLSCSPISGHRSVSWYQQTPGQGLQFLFEYFSETQRNKGNFPGRFSGRQFSNSRSEMNVSTLELGDSALYLCASSYRDSHPQETQYFGPGTRLLVL.

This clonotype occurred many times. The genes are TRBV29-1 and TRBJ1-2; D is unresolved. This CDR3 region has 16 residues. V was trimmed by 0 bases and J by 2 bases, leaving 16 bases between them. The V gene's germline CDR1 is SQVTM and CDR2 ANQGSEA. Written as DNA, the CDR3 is TGCAGCGTTGAAGATCCAGAAGACCTTACGAACTATGGCTACACCTTC. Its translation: CSVEDPEDLTNYGYTF. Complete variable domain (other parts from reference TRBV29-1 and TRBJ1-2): SAVISQKPSRDICQRGTSLTIQCQVDSQVTMMFWYRQQPGQSLTLIATANQGSEATYESGFVIDKFPISRPNLTFSTLTVSNMSPEDSSIYLCSVEDPEDLTNYGYTFGSGTRLTVV.

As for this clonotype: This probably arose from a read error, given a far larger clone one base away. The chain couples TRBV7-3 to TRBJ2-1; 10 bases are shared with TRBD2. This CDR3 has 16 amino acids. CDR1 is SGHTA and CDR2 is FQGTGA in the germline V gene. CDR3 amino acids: CASSSLAGDSCNEQFF. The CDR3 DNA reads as TGTGCCAGCAGCTCGCTAGCGGGGGATTCCTGCAATGAGCAGTTCTTC.

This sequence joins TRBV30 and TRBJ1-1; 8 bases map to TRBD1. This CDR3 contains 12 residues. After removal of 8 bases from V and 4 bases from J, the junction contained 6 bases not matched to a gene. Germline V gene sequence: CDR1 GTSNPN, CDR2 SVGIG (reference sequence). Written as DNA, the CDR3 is TGTGCCCGGACACAGGGGGGCACTGAAGCTTTCTTT. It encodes CARTQGGTEAFF.

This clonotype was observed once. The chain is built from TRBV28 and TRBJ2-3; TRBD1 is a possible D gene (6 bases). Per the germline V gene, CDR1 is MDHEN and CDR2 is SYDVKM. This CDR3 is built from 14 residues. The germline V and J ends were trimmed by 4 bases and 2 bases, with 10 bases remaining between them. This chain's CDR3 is CASSSGQNTDTQYF. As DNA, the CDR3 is TGTGCCAGCAGTTCCGGACAGAACACAGATACGCAGTATTTT.

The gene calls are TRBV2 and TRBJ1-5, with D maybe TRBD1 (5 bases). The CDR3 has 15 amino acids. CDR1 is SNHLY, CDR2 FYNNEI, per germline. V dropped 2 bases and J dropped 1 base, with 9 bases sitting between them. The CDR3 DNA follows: TGTGCCAGCAGTGAACCGGGGGGGAGCAATCAGCCCCAGCATTTT. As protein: CASSEPGGSNQPQHF. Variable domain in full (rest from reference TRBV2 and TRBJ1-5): EPEVTQTPSHQVTQMGQEVILRCVPISNHLYFYWYRQILGQKVEFLVSFYNNEISEKSEIFDDQFSVERPDGSNFTLKIRSTKLEDSAMYFCASSEPGGSNQPQHFGDGTRLSIL.

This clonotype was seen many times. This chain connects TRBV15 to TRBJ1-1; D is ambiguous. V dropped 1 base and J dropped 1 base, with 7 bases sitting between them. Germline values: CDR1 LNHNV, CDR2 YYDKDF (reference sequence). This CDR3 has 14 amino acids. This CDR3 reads CATSRAFGNTEAFF. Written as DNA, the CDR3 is TGTGCCACCAGCAGAGCGTTTGGGAACACTGAAGCTTTCTTT.

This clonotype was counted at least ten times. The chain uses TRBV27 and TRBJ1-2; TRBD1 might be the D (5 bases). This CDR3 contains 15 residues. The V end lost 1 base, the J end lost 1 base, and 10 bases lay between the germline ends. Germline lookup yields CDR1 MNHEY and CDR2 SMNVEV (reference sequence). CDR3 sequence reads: CASSLWRGSNYGYTF. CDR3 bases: TGTGCCAGCAGTTTATGGCGGGGGAGTAACTATGGCTACACCTTC.

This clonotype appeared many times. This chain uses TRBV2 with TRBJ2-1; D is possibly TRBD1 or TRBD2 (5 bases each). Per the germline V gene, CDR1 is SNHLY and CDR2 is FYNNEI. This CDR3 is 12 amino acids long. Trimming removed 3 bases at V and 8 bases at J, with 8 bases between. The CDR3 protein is CASSDRGHEQFF. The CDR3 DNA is TGTGCCAGCAGTGATCGGGGCCATGAGCAGTTCTTC.

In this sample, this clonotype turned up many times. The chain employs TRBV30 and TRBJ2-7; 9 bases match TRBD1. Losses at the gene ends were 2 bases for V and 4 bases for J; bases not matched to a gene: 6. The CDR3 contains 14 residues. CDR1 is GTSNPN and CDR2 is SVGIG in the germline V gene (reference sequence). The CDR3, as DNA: TGTGCCTGGAGTACGGGACAGGGACTTTACGAGCAGTACTTC. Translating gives CAWSTGQGLYEQYF.

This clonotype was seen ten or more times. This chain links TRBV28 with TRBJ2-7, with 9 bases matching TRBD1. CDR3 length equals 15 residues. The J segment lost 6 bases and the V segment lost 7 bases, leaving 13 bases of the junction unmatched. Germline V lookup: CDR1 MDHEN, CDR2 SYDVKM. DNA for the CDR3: TGTGCCAGCATCCCACAGGGGGCGCGTATCGGCGAGCAGTACTTC. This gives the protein CASIPQGARIGEQYF. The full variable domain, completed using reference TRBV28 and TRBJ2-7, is DVKVTQSSRYLVKRTGEKVFLECVQDMDHENMFWYRQDPGLGLRLIYFSYDVKMKEKGDIPEGYSVSREKKERFSLILESASTNQTSMYLCASIPQGARIGEQYFGPGTRLTVT.

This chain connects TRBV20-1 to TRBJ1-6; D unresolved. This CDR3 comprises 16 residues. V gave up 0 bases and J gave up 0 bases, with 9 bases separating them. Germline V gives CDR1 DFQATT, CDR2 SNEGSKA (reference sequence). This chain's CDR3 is CSARDTASSYNSPLHF. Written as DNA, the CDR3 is TGCAGTGCTAGAGACACAGCAAGCTCCTATAATTCACCCCTCCACTTT.

Here the CDR3 DNA reads TGTGCCAGCAGCCCTGGGCTAGCGGTAGCCTACAATGAGCAGTTCTTC. Translating gives CASSPGLAVAYNEQFF. The V call is TRBV7-3, the J call TRBJ2-1; TRBD2 agrees at 7 bases. Germline V gives CDR1 SGHTA, CDR2 FQGTGA. Unmatched junction bases numbered 9, after V lost 5 bases and J lost 2 bases. This CDR3 comprises 16 residues.

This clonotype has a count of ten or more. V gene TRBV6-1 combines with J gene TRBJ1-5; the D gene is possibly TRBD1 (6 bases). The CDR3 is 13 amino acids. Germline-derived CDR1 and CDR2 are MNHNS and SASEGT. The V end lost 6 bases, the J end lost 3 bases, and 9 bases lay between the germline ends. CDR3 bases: TGTGCCAGCAGACAGGGACCCAATCAGCCCCAGCATTTT. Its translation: CASRQGPNQPQHF.

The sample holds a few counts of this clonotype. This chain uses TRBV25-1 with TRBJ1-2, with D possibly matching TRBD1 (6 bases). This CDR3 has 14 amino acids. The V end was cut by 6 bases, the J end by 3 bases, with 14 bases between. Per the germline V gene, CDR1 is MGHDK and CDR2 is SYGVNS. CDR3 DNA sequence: TGTGCCAGCAGCTACGCCGGACAGCACTATGGCTACACCTTC. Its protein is CASSYAGQHYGYTF.

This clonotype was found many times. The DNA for the CDR3 is TGTGCCAGCAGCCCGCCGGGAGCCTACAATGAGCAGTTCTTC. It is translated as CASSPPGAYNEQFF. The chain links TRBV5-4 to TRBJ2-1, with D perhaps matching TRBD2 (6 bases). CDR3 length: 14 amino acids. Germline V lookup: CDR1 SGHNT, CDR2 YYREEE (reference sequence). V lost 4 bases to trimming and J lost 2 bases, with 10 bases between them.

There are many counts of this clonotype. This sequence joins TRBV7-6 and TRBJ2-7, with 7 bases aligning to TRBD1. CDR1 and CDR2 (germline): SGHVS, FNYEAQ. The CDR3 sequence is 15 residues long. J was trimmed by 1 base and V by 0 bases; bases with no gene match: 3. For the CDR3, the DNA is TGTGCCAGCAGCTTAGCACAGGGGAATTCCTACGAGCAGTACTTC. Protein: CASSLAQGNSYEQYF.

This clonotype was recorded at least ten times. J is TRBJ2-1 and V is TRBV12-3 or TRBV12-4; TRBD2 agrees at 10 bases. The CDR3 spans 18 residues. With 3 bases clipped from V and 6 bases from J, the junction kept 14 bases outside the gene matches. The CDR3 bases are TGTGCCAGCAGTTTTAATTTGGCTAGCGGGAGATCGGTCAATGAGCAGTTCTTC. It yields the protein CASSFNLASGRSVNEQFF.

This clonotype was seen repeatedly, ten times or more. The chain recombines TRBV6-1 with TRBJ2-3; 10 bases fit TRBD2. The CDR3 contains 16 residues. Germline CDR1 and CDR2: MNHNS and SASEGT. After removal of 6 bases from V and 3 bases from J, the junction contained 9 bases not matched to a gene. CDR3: CASSRRLAGDTDTQYF. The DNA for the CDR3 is TGTGCCAGCAGCCGCCGGCTAGCGGGGGATACAGATACGCAGTATTTT.

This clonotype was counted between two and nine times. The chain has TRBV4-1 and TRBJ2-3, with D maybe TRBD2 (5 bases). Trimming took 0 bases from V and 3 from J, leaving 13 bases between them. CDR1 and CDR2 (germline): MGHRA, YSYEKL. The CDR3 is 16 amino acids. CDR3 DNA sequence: TGCGCCAGCAGCCAAGACGGACGGGGAGTTACAGATACGCAGTATTTT. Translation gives CASSQDGRGVTDTQYF.

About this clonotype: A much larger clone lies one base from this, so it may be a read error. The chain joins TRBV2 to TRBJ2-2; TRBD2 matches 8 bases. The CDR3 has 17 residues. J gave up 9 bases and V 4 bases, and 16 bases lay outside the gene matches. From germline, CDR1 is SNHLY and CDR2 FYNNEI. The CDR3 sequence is CASSVISGASGTRELFF. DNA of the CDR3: TGTGCCAGCAGTGTAATTAGCGGGGCCTCGGGAACCAGGGAGCTGTTTTTT.

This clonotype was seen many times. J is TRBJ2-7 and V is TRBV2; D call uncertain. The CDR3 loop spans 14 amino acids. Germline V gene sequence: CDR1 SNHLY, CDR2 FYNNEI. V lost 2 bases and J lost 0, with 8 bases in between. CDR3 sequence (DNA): TGTGCCAGCAGTGAATTGGGCCTCTCCTACGAGCAGTACTTC. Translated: CASSELGLSYEQYF.

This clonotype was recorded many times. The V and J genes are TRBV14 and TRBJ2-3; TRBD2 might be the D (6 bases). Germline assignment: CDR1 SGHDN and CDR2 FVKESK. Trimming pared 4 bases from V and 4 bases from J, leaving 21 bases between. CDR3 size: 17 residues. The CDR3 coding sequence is TGTGCCAGCAGCCTTCGAACGACTAGTTTAGGCCCAGATACGCAGTATTTT. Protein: CASSLRTTSLGPDTQYF.

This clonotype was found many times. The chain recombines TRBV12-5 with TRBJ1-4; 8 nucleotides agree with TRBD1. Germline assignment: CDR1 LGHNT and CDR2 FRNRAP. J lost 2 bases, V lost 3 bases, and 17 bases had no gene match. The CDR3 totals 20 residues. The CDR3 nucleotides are TGTGCTAGTGGTTTACGCCTCGGGACACAGGGGGGGGCGACTAATGAAAAACTGTTTTTT. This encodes CASGLRLGTQGGATNEKLFF.

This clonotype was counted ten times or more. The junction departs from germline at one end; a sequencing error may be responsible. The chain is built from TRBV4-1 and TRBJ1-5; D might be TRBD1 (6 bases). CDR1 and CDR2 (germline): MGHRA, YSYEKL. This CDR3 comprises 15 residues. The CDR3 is CASSQDQGLNQPQHF. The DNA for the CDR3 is TGTGCCAGCAGCCAAGATCAGGGGCTCAATCAGCCCCAGCATTTT.

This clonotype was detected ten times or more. CDR3 nucleotides: TGTGCCAGCAGCTCCGGGACAGCCGCGAACACCGGGGAGCTGTTTTTT. Residues: CASSSGTAANTGELFF. This chain uses TRBV9 with TRBJ2-2; 7 bases are shared with TRBD1. Germline V CDR1 and CDR2: SGDLS, YYNGEE. V lost 4 bases and J lost 0; bases outside the gene matches: 6. The CDR3 spans 16 residues.

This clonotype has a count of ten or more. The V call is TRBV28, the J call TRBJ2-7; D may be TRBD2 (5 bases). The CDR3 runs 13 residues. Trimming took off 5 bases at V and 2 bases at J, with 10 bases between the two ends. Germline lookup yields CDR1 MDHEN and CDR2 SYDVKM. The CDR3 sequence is CASSGEGTYEQYF. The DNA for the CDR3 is TGTGCCAGCAGTGGCGAGGGTACCTACGAGCAGTACTTC.